What follows is one TCR beta chain and its context. What antigen it recognizes has not been identified. The input lacks base qualities; no much larger clone sits a single base away. The collaborating institutions used their own protocols to collect whole blood in K2EDTA tubes. For TCRbeta analysis, collaborators shipped samples in one of three forms: frozen whole blood, isolated PBMCs, or DNA extracted from either of those sample types. This record comes from a study of blood T cell repertoires in COVID-19 (dated by TCRdb to 2018 to 2020). General notes on the study: Samples covering the acute and convalescent phases of COVID-19 were provided by collaborators in the United States, Italy and Spain. Subjects who had been exposed to COVID-19, were actively infected with it, or had recovered from it provided the deeply sampled blood TCRbeta repertoires that made up the dataset. The prospective study material was composed of cDNA or gDNA derived from T cells, B-cell-depleted T cells, or PBMCs. Where available, HLA class I and class II types were obtained from metadata supplied by the sample provider rather than from assay-based typing. The repertoires were made available in a free public database intended to serve as a resource for research on the immune response to SARS-CoV-2. Samples were obtained from the ongoing ImmuneRACE study (first 160 participants) and from about 1,300 subjects provided by 6 global collaborators. Nearly every sample came with metadata listing a de-identified subject ID, COVID-19 status, age in years and sex. Overall study outcomes, separate from this receptor: How much clinical and demographic metadata was included differed by source and by participant, and the metadata was provided uncurated.

For CDR1 and CDR2, the germline V gene (reference sequence) lists DFQATT and SNEGSKA. V loses 3 bases at its end and J loses 2 bases; junction bases beyond the gene matches: 3. From the cysteine through the phenylalanine, the CDR3 covers 14 amino acids. Only the CDR3 DNA is retained, 42 bases long and in frame from the first base. TCRbeta CDR3 regions were amplified from genomic DNA using the immunoSEQ Assay, a bias-controlled multiplex PCR. Per the original workflow: The number of nucleated cells in each sample was estimated by amplification of reference gene primers within the assay. To quantify the absolute abundance of each unique TCRbeta CDR3 rearrangement, sequence reads were collapsed and filtered. For each sample, productive Simpson clonality was calculated as the square root of Simpson's diversity index across productive rearrangements. TCRdb holds this immuneACCESS table with in-frame rearrangements only. Some clones are missing; in checked studies, unresolved V genes explain under half, and the rest has no known cause. V and J calls and clone size come straight from that table; D and trimming were deduced from the DNA. For this sample there are 400,000 to 550,000 clones; around 89% appear just once. The ten largest clones represent 4.3% of the sample.

This receptor was obtained from a woman aged 25 to 39 with acute or convalescent COVID-19. This receptor chain uses TRBV20-1 and TRBJ1-2, and 10 junction bases match TRBD1. Sequencing was done on a sample of peripheral blood. Read as DNA, the sequence is TGCAGTGCTAGTGTGGGACAGGGGAACTATGGCTACACCTTC. The resulting protein is CSASVGQGNYGYTF.